What follows describes a single T cell receptor beta chain. Its matching antigen is unknown. This sample was included in a study of shared clonotypes between healthy human individuals. In the study overall: Three CD4 naive, three CD4 memory, two CD8 naive and one CD8 memory plate were used per donor.

The repertoire was sequenced with immunoSEQ multiplex PCR; TCRdb's copy has only in-frame clones and lacks some. The top ten hold 0.95% to 1.5% of the sample, which has 1,500,000 or so clones, about 96% seen once. Germline CDR1 reads MNHNY; CDR2 reads SVGAGI (reference sequence). The CDR3 sequence is 15 residues long. V shed 2 bases, J shed 2 bases, and the junction held 5 bases outside the gene matches. Study-wide results and caveats: Sampling used blood alone; tissue repertoires probably differ.

The TCR comes from a man aged 30-40 years in good health. Sequences were obtained from naive CD4+ T cells sorted from blood. Subset here: CD45RA+ positively selected. This chain connects TRBV6-6 to TRBJ2-5, with 7 positions matching TRBD1. In DNA, the CDR3 is TGTGCCAGCAGTTACGTCTGGGACAGACAAGAGACCCAGTACTTC. It is translated as CASSYVWDRQETQYF.